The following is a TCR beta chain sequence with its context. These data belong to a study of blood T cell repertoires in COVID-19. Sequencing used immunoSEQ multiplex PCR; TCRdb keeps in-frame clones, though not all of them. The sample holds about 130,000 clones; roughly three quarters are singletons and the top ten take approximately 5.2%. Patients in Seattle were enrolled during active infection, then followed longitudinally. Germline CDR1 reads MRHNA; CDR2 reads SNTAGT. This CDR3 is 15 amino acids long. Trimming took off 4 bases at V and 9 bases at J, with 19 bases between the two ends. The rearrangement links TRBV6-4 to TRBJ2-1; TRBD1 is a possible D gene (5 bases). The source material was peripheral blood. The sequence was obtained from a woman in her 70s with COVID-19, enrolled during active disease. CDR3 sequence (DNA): TGTGCCAGCAGTGCCAGGGTTGATCGGTCCGGTGAGCAGTTCTTC. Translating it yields CASSARVDRSGEQFF.